A single sample is the source of the 4 T cell receptor beta chains below, sequenced in a study of identical twins. TCRdb fed the 5' RACE reads into MiXCR, producing one record per CDR3 protein. The sample has 400,000 to 500,000 distinct CDR3 sequences, approximately 15% seen once. These same data were also listed under a study on yellow fever vaccine responses in identical twins.

Sequencing was done on a sample of CD4+ T cells sorted from blood. Every receptor here comes from a woman younger than 30 in good health.

V and J are TRBV3-1 and TRBJ1-2; 7 nucleotides align to TRBD1. The CDR3 loop spans 16 amino acids. Germline-derived CDR1 and CDR2 are LGHDT and YNNKEL (reference sequence). V shed 1 base and J 8 bases; nucleotides not matched to a gene: 13. The CDR3 protein is CASSQVSRGIDGGYTF. The CDR3 nucleotides are TGTGCCAGCAGCCAAGTAAGCAGGGGGATCGACGGGGGCTACACCTTC.

This clonotype has a count of ten or more. This sequence joins TRBV12-3 or TRBV12-4 and TRBJ2-5; 9 bases match TRBD1. The CDR3 length is 14 residues. J lost 4 bases, V lost 2 bases, and 2 bases had no gene match. CDR3 protein: CASSLWDRVETQYF. The CDR3 DNA reads TGTGCCAGCAGTTTATGGGACAGGGTAGAGACCCAGTACTTC.

The sample holds a few counts of this clonotype. The chain links TRBV5-1 to TRBJ2-7, with D maybe TRBD1 (6 bases). Germline lookup yields CDR1 SGHRS and CDR2 YFSETQ. The CDR3 is made up of 15 amino acids. Between the trimmed V and J ends, which lost 4 bases and 5 bases, there was a span of 19 bases. The CDR3 is CASSATTQGYDEQYF. CDR3 DNA sequence: TGCGCCAGCAGCGCAACGACTCAGGGGTACGACGAGCAGTACTTC.

This clonotype was seen a few times. This sequence joins TRBV7-2 and TRBJ2-5, with 8 bases that match TRBD2. The ends lost 3 bases at V and 2 bases at J; junction bases unmatched: 8. CDR3 length equals 16 residues. The germline gives CDR1 SGHTA, CDR2 FQGNSA. In DNA, the CDR3 is TGTGCCAGCAGCTTCGGGGGCAGCGGGAGTCAAGAGACCCAGTACTTC. Translated: CASSFGGSGSQETQYF.